Below are 16 T cell receptor beta chains sequenced from a single sample in a study of cytomegalovirus exposure and HLA in healthy donors. Amplification used 60 Vbeta primers and 13 Jbeta primers. TCRdb's table, derived via immunoSEQ multiplex PCR, lists solely in-frame clones and lacks some. Of approximately 130,000 clones listed, about 80% are singletons. Sample: PBMCs. All receptors come from a man in his forties or fifties in good health and CMV-seronegative.

Comment on this clone: Additional DNA sequences in this sample encode the identical CDR3. The J gene is TRBJ2-7, the V gene TRBV15, with 11 positions matching TRBD1. This CDR3 has 14 amino acids. Germline assignment: CDR1 LNHNV and CDR2 YYDKDF (reference sequence). J was trimmed by 2 bases and V by 3 bases; bases with no gene match: 0. The CDR3 sequence: CATSRDRGPYEQYF. The CDR3 DNA follows: TGTGCCACCAGCAGGGACAGGGGGCCCTACGAGCAGTACTTC.

This clone was observed a handful of times. The chain links TRBV2 to TRBJ1-2; D gene ambiguous. The CDR3 has 13 residues. The V and J ends lost 5 bases and 7 bases respectively, with 14 bases between them. From germline, CDR1 is SNHLY and CDR2 FYNNEI. DNA of the CDR3: TGTGCCAGCAGTTACATCCAAGTTGGTGGCTACACCTTC. It codes for CASSYIQVGGYTF. The whole variable domain, remainder taken from reference TRBV2 and TRBJ1-2, is EPEVTQTPSHQVTQMGQEVILRCVPISNHLYFYWYRQILGQKVEFLVSFYNNEISEKSEIFDDQFSVERPDGSNFTLKIRSTKLEDSAMYFCASSYIQVGGYTFGSGTRLTVV.

The chain links TRBV18 to TRBJ2-7, with a weak D call TRBD1 (6 bases). Deletions cut 6 bases from V and 7 bases from J, with 13 bases between. CDR1 is KGHSH, CDR2 LQKENI, per germline. CDR3 length: 12 residues. As DNA, the CDR3 is TGTGCCAGCTCGCCTACAGGGTATGAGCAGTACTTC. This sequence encodes CASSPTGYEQYF. The full variable domain, in which reference TRBV18 and TRBJ2-7 provide the parts outside the CDR3, is NAGVMQNPRHLVRRRGQEARLRCSPMKGHSHVYWYRQLPEEGLKFMVYLQKENIIDESGMPKERFSAEFPKEGPSILRIQQVVRGDSAAYFCASSPTGYEQYFGPGTRLTVT.

The table lists this clone with a few counts. This chain links TRBV28 with TRBJ2-1; D is possibly TRBD2 (6 bases). CDR1 is MDHEN and CDR2 is SYDVKM in the germline V gene. Trimming pared 0 bases from V and 9 bases from J, leaving 15 bases between. The CDR3 covers 15 residues. The CDR3 protein is CASSLWGRQGGEQFF. The CDR3 nucleotides read TGTGCCAGCAGTTTATGGGGGAGGCAGGGTGGTGAGCAGTTCTTC. The full variable domain, completed using reference TRBV28 and TRBJ2-1, is DVKVTQSSRYLVKRTGEKVFLECVQDMDHENMFWYRQDPGLGLRLIYFSYDVKMKEKGDIPEGYSVSREKKERFSLILESASTNQTSMYLCASSLWGRQGGEQFFGPGTRLTVL.

This CDR3 reads CASSLAGTVPQETQYF. The CDR3 region has the DNA TGCGCCAGCAGCTTGGCAGGGACAGTCCCTCAAGAGACCCAGTACTTC. V is TRBV5-1 and J is TRBJ2-5; 7 nucleotides align to TRBD1. Germline CDR1 SGHRS, CDR2 YFSETQ. V dropped 0 bases and J dropped 2; count of bases not matched to a gene: 7. The CDR3 has 16 amino acids.

The chain uses TRBV11-3 and TRBJ1-1, with a possible D match to TRBD1 (6 bases). This CDR3 contains 13 residues. V lost 5 bases to trimming and J lost 1 base, with 8 bases between them. The V gene's germline CDR1 is SGHNT and CDR2 YENEEA. CDR3 nucleotides: TGTGCCAGCAGCCGGGGACAGAACACTGAAGCTTTCTTT. Translating it yields CASSRGQNTEAFF. The full variable domain, completed using reference TRBV11-3 and TRBJ1-1, is EAGVVQSPRYKIIEKKQPVAFWCNPISGHNTLYWYLQNLGQGPELLIRYENEEAVDDSQLPKDRFSAERLKGVDSTLKIQPAELGDSAVYLCASSRGQNTEAFFGQGTRLTVV.

This clone was found a few times. The chain recombines TRBV25-1 with TRBJ2-4, with D perhaps matching TRBD1 (7 bases). Germline lookup yields CDR1 MGHDK and CDR2 SYGVNS. The CDR3 totals 13 residues. The V gene lost 6 bases and the J gene lost 9 bases, with 15 bases spanning the gap. The CDR3 sequence: CASSAGQRTIQYF. The CDR3 bases are TGTGCCAGCAGCGCGGGACAGAGGACCATTCAGTACTTC.

The V call is TRBV28, the J call TRBJ2-1; TRBD2 aligns across 12 bases. Looked up from germline, CDR1 is MDHEN and CDR2 is SYDVKM. This CDR3 is built from 17 residues. The V gene end was trimmed by 5 bases and the J gene end by 3 bases; junction bases not matched to a gene: 8. The CDR3 DNA is TGTGCCAGCAGTGGGACTAGCGGGTTTGCGCGCTACAATGAGCAGTTCTTC. This codes for CASSGTSGFARYNEQFF.

The V gene is TRBV7-8, the J gene TRBJ2-7; 10 bases agree with TRBD1. This CDR3 comprises 17 residues. Germline V gene data show CDR1 as SGHVS and CDR2 as FQNEAQ. The V segment lost 1 base and the J segment 6 bases; nucleotides outside the gene matches: 12. The CDR3 DNA reads TGTGCCAGCAGCTTAGGGAGTGATAAGTGGACAGGGGGCGAGCAGTACTTC. Protein sequence: CASSLGSDKWTGGEQYF.

The rearrangement joins TRBV18 to TRBJ2-2; the match to TRBD2 covers 8 bases. The junction had 6 bases not matched to a gene; V was cut back by 0 bases and J by 0 bases. The germline gives CDR1 KGHSH, CDR2 LQKENI. The CDR3 sequence is 18 residues long. The CDR3: CASSPPFTGGANTGELFF. The DNA for the CDR3 is TGTGCCAGCTCACCACCGTTCACGGGAGGGGCGAACACCGGGGAGCTGTTTTTT.

This clone was detected a few times. Different DNA sequences within this sample yield the same CDR3. The V call is TRBV29-1, the J call TRBJ1-5; D gene uncertain. The V gene's germline CDR1 is SQVTM and CDR2 ANQGSEA. The CDR3 is made up of 13 amino acids. With 4 bases removed from V and 0 bases from J, the gap between germline ends came to 7 bases. The DNA of the CDR3 is TGCAGCGTTGCCCAGGATAGCAATCAGCCCCAGCATTTT. Protein: CSVAQDSNQPQHF.

The V call is TRBV11-2, the J call TRBJ2-2; 14 positions match TRBD2. Germline V gene lookup returns CDR1 SGHAT and CDR2 FQNNGV. Germline trimming cut 5 bases from V and 4 bases from J; bases unmatched to any gene: 9. The CDR3 runs 18 residues. The CDR3: CASSPGLAGAVATGELFF. The DNA for the CDR3 is TGTGCCAGCAGCCCGGGACTAGCGGGAGCCGTAGCCACCGGGGAGCTGTTTTTT.

The chain links TRBV14 to TRBJ1-2; no reliable D call. Trimming removed 3 bases from V and 5 bases from J, with 10 bases in between. This CDR3 has 13 amino acids. CDR1 SGHDN and CDR2 FVKESK come from the germline V gene. Here the CDR3 reads CASSHRTRYGYTF. In DNA form, the CDR3 reads TGTGCCAGCAGCCATAGAACTAGGTATGGCTACACCTTC.

The rearrangement uses TRBV7-2 and TRBJ2-2; 12 bases fit TRBD2. Per germline, CDR1 SGHTA and CDR2 FQGNSA. There are 17 residues in the CDR3. J gave up 4 bases and V 2 bases, and 5 bases lay outside the gene matches. The CDR3 reads CASSLFRLAGATGELFF. DNA of the CDR3: TGTGCCAGCAGCTTATTTAGACTAGCGGGGGCCACCGGGGAGCTGTTTTTT.

The V gene is TRBV2, the J gene TRBJ2-5; 8 bases are a match to TRBD1. This CDR3 has 14 amino acids. The trim removed 6 bases at V and 5 bases at J, leaving 8 bases unmatched. Germline CDR1 and CDR2: SNHLY and FYNNEI. The CDR3 region has the DNA TGTGCCAGCAGCAGGACAGGGACGGGGGAGACCCAGTACTTC. The encoded protein is CASSRTGTGETQYF.

V gene TRBV6-5 combines with J gene TRBJ2-3, with 7 positions matching TRBD1. CDR3 length: 14 amino acids. From germline, CDR1 is MNHEY and CDR2 SVGAGI. With V trimmed by 5 bases and J by 2 bases, 4 bases remained unmatched. The CDR3 DNA follows: TGTGCCAGCAGTCCACAGGGGTCCACAGATACGCAGTATTTT. Translating it yields CASSPQGSTDTQYF.